Each of the 24 T cell receptor beta chains below was sequenced from the same sample in a study of T-cell reconstitution after alpha-beta-depleted transplantation in children. A TCRbeta library incorporating unique molecular identifiers was prepared. MiXCR was run by TCRdb on the PCR reads, yielding one entry per CDR3 protein. The sample consists of around 100,000 distinct CDR3 sequences, 10% of them appearing once. The specimen was PBMCs, collected before TCRalphabeta/CD19-depleted stem cell transplant. These receptors were taken from a boy aged 2 to 10 with acute lymphoblastic leukemia, due to receive a stem cell transplant.

This clonotype was counted at least ten times. The DNA for the CDR3 is TGTGCCAGCAGACTTAGCTCCTACAATGAGCAGTTCTTC. Its translation is CASRLSSYNEQFF. This chain connects TRBV2 to TRBJ2-1; no reliable D call. The germline gives CDR1 SNHLY, CDR2 FYNNEI. The V and J ends lost 6 bases and 0 bases respectively, with 6 bases between them. This CDR3 is built from 13 residues.

CDR3 sequence reads: CASSLGHRYWLAGSQETQYF. As DNA, the CDR3 is TGCGCCAGCAGCTTGGGACACCGATACTGGCTAGCGGGGAGTCAAGAGACCCAGTACTTC. The chain joins TRBV5-1 to TRBJ2-5; the match to TRBD2 covers 9 bases. This CDR3 region has 20 residues. The germline V gene has CDR1 SGHRS and CDR2 YFSETQ. J lost 2 bases, V lost 0 bases, and 17 bases had no gene match.

This clonotype showed up many times. Written as DNA, the CDR3 is TGCGCCAGCAGCTTGGAGGGAGGCTCCTACAATGAGCAGTTCTTC. Its translation is CASSLEGGSYNEQFF. V is TRBV5-1 and J is TRBJ2-1; possible D gene TRBD2, 6 bases. This CDR3 contains 15 residues. Germline CDR1 reads SGHRS; CDR2 reads YFSETQ. V lost 0 bases and J lost 0, with 7 bases in between.

In its sample, this clonotype was seen a few times. The chain carries TRBV20-1 and TRBJ2-7, with D unresolved. There are 15 residues in the CDR3. V was cut by 1 base and J by 0 bases, with 13 bases left in between. Looked up from germline, CDR1 is DFQATT and CDR2 is SNEGSKA (reference sequence). The CDR3 DNA reads TGCAGTGCTAGAGGTCAGACGAGGAGCTCCTACGAGCAGTACTTC. Translation: CSARGQTRSSYEQYF.

A few counts support this clonotype. The chain is built from TRBV29-1 and TRBJ2-1; a possible D gene is TRBD2 (5 bases). The CDR3 sequence is 12 residues long. Germline CDR1 SQVTM, CDR2 ANQGSEA. Between the trimmed V and J ends, which lost 3 bases and 9 bases, there was a span of 12 bases. The chain's CDR3 is CSVEPGVGEQFF. For the CDR3, the DNA is TGCAGCGTTGAGCCCGGGGTGGGTGAGCAGTTCTTC.

Only a few counts were recorded for this clonotype. The chain links TRBV20-1 to TRBJ1-1, with D perhaps matching TRBD1 (6 bases). CDR3 size: 17 residues. Germline CDR1 DFQATT, CDR2 SNEGSKA (reference sequence). V was trimmed by 3 bases and J by 2 bases, leaving 22 bases between them. Written as DNA, the CDR3 is TGCAGTGCTAGCCCCAGGGGCGGTAGGGGGTTAAACACTGAAGCTTTCTTT. It encodes CSASPRGGRGLNTEAFF.

There are a few counts of this clonotype. The gene calls are TRBV29-1 and TRBJ2-2; 7 nucleotides agree with TRBD1. Germline lookup yields CDR1 SQVTM and CDR2 ANQGSEA. The CDR3 is made up of 15 amino acids. J gave up 1 base and V 5 bases, and 7 bases lay outside the gene matches. In DNA form, the CDR3 reads TGCAGCGTTTCCGGGACAGCCCTGAACACCGGGGAGCTGTTTTTT. As protein: CSVSGTALNTGELFF.

The CDR3: CASSEFLAASSYNEQFF. CDR3 nucleotides: TGTGCCAGCAGTGAATTCCTAGCGGCAAGCTCCTACAATGAGCAGTTCTTC. V is TRBV2 and J is TRBJ2-1; 7 bases agree with TRBD2. The germline CDR1 and CDR2 sequences are SNHLY and FYNNEI. V was pared by 2 bases and J by 0 bases, with 7 bases of the junction left unmatched. The CDR3 spans 17 residues.

At least ten counts were recorded for this clonotype. The V gene is TRBV5-1, the J gene TRBJ1-1, with 9 bases that match TRBD1. Germline assignment: CDR1 SGHRS and CDR2 YFSETQ. The CDR3 has 15 amino acids. V was pared by 4 bases and J by 4 bases, with 8 bases of the junction left unmatched. The CDR3 DNA follows: TGCGCCAGCAGCCTCTCACAGGGGGCGAGCACTGAAGCTTTCTTT. This codes for CASSLSQGASTEAFF.

The chain is built from TRBV2 and TRBJ2-1, with 9 bases aligning to TRBD2. V dropped 7 bases and J dropped 9; count of bases not matched to a gene: 10. CDR3 length: 14 amino acids. Germline V lookup: CDR1 SNHLY, CDR2 FYNNEI. The CDR3 DNA is TGTGCCAGCAACCCGCTAGCGGGACGGGGTGAGCAGTTCTTC. It codes for CASNPLAGRGEQFF. Based on the CDR3 plus reference TRBV2 and TRBJ2-1, the full variable domain is EPEVTQTPSHQVTQMGQEVILRCVPISNHLYFYWYRQILGQKVEFLVSFYNNEISEKSEIFDDQFSVERPDGSNFTLKIRSTKLEDSAMYFCASNPLAGRGEQFFGPGTRLTVL.

This clonotype was counted only a few times. The J gene is TRBJ2-7, the V gene TRBV20-1; 15 nucleotides align to TRBD2. The CDR3 covers 16 residues. V lost 1 base to trimming and J lost 7 bases; unmatched junction nucleotides: 8. Germline V gene data show CDR1 as DFQATT and CDR2 as SNEGSKA (reference sequence). The CDR3 sequence is CSARGTSGRAWEEQYF. The CDR3 coding sequence is TGCAGTGCTAGAGGGACTAGCGGGAGGGCCTGGGAGGAGCAGTACTTC.

This clonotype was picked up many times. This sequence joins TRBV6-5 and TRBJ2-1, with TRBD2 matching over 10 bases. Germline CDR1 is MNHEY and CDR2 is SVGAGI. The CDR3 loop spans 16 amino acids. V lost 4 bases to trimming and J lost 3 bases; unmatched junction nucleotides: 6. CDR3 sequence: CASSSPGLAIYNEQFF. The CDR3 DNA follows: TGTGCCAGCAGTTCCCCGGGACTAGCGATCTACAATGAGCAGTTCTTC.

In its sample, this clonotype was seen many times. This rearrangement joins TRBV12-3 or TRBV12-4 to TRBJ1-5; D ambiguous. The CDR3 length is 13 residues. V lost 4 bases to trimming and J lost 2 bases, with 6 bases between them. Written as DNA, the CDR3 is TGTGCCAGCAGTTCCGGGGGCAATCAGCCCCAGCATTTT. Encoded protein: CASSSGGNQPQHF.

In its sample, this clonotype was seen many times. This sequence joins TRBV20-1 and TRBJ2-5, with TRBD2 identical over 9 bases. The CDR3 sequence is 14 residues long. V was clipped by 3 bases and J by 6 bases; unmatched bases: 8. Germline-derived CDR1 and CDR2 are DFQATT and SNEGSKA (reference sequence). DNA for the CDR3: TGCAGTGCTAGCGGCGGGAGGGCCCTTCAGACCCAGTACTTC. Protein sequence: CSASGGRALQTQYF.

The chain uses TRBV5-1 and TRBJ1-4, with a possible D match to TRBD1 (6 bases). CDR3 size: 15 residues. Trimming removed 4 bases at V and 8 bases at J, with 18 bases between. The germline CDR1 and CDR2 sequences are SGHRS and YFSETQ. CDR3 region: CASSGMASGTEKLFF. CDR3 bases: TGCGCCAGCAGCGGGATGGCCTCTGGGACAGAAAAACTGTTTTTT.

This clonotype was detected many times. This rearrangement joins TRBV5-5 to TRBJ2-7; TRBD2 matches at 7 bases. V shed 4 bases, J shed 2 bases, and the junction held 3 bases outside the gene matches. The V gene's germline CDR1 is SGHKS and CDR2 YYEKEE (reference sequence). The CDR3 totals 13 residues. The CDR3 reads CASSRTSAYEQYF. The CDR3 DNA reads TGTGCCAGCAGCCGTACTAGCGCCTACGAGCAGTACTTC.

The rearrangement joins TRBV5-1 to TRBJ2-7, with 8 bases lining up with TRBD2. V shed 0 bases and J 5 bases; nucleotides not matched to a gene: 10. The CDR3 spans 16 residues. Per the germline V gene, CDR1 is SGHRS and CDR2 is YFSETQ. In DNA form, the CDR3 reads TGCGCCAGCAGCTTGGCCGGGGGGGGCGCTTTCAACGAGCAGTACTTC. Residues: CASSLAGGGAFNEQYF.

This chain joins TRBV5-4 and TRBJ2-7; 9 nucleotides line up with TRBD2. The CDR3 has 17 residues. Germline V gene sequence: CDR1 SGHNT, CDR2 YYREEE (reference sequence). J was trimmed by 4 bases and V by 4 bases; bases with no gene match: 15. CDR3 region: CASSPGLADTSAYEQYF. The CDR3 DNA reads as TGTGCCAGCAGCCCGGGACTAGCCGACACTTCGGCTTACGAGCAGTACTTC.

The chain uses TRBV12-3 or TRBV12-4 and TRBJ1-2; TRBD1 agrees at 7 bases. The V and J ends lost 5 bases and 8 bases, in that order; junction bases with no gene match: 8. The CDR3 totals 13 residues. The CDR3 reads CASSPTGVGGYTF. The CDR3, as DNA: TGTGCCAGCAGTCCTACAGGGGTTGGCGGCTACACCTTC.

The sample holds a few counts of this clonotype. The chain is built from TRBV6-1 and TRBJ2-1, with D possibly being TRBD1 or TRBD2 (5 bases each). The CDR3 runs to 12 residues. Trimming shortened V by 9 bases and J by 5 bases, and 11 bases separated the two germline ends. CDR1 MNHNS and CDR2 SASEGT come from the germline V gene. The CDR3, as DNA: TGTGCCAGTGTGGGACGCGACAATGAGCAGTTCTTC. Residues: CASVGRDNEQFF.

The chain uses TRBV7-9 and TRBJ2-7, with 8 bases aligning to TRBD1. The V and J ends lost 6 bases and 5 bases, in that order; junction bases with no gene match: 3. The CDR3 length is 12 residues. The germline V gene has CDR1 SEHNR and CDR2 FQNEAQ (reference sequence). CDR3 DNA sequence: TGTGCCAGCAGACAGGGGGAACACGAGCAGTACTTC. Protein: CASRQGEHEQYF.

As for this clonotype: One end of the junction fails to match germline, which may point to a read error. This rearrangement joins TRBV19 to TRBJ1-2; D remains unclear. Germline assignment: CDR1 LNHDA and CDR2 SQIVND (reference sequence). The CDR3 runs to 12 residues. CDR3 DNA: TGTGCCAGTAGTATTGGGTTCTATGGCCACACCTTC. Translated: CASSIGFYGHTF.

This clonotype was recorded a few times. This chain connects TRBV4-1 to TRBJ2-7, with a possible D match to TRBD2 (5 bases). CDR3 length: 16 amino acids. The V and J ends lost 1 base and 5 bases respectively, with 18 bases between them. Germline V gene data show CDR1 as MGHRA and CDR2 as YSYEKL. In DNA form, the CDR3 reads TGCGCCAGCAGCCAAGTTTTTCACGACTATCGCGACGAGCAGTACTTC. Encoded protein: CASSQVFHDYRDEQYF.

Only a few counts were recorded for this clonotype. This chain joins TRBV18 and TRBJ2-1; 16 nucleotides agree with TRBD2. The ends lost 3 bases at V and 9 bases at J; junction bases unmatched: 8. The germline V gene has CDR1 KGHSH and CDR2 LQKENI. CDR3 length: 17 amino acids. The CDR3 loop is CASSPPGLAGGPGEQFF. CDR3 sequence (DNA): TGTGCCAGCTCACCTCCGGGACTAGCGGGAGGGCCCGGTGAGCAGTTCTTC.